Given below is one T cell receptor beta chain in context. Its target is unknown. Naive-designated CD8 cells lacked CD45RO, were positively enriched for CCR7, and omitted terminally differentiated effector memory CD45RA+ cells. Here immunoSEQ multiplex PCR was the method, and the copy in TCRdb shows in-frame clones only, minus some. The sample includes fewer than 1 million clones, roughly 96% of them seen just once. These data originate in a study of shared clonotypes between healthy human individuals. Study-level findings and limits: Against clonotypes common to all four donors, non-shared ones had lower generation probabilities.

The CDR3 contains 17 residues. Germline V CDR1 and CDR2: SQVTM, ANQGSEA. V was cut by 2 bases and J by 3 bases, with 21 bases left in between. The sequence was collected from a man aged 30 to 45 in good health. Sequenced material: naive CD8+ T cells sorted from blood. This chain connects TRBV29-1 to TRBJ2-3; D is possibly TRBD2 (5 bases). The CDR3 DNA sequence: TGCAGCGTTGAACATATCGGGAAGGACCTAGGGACAGATACGCAGTATTTT. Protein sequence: CSVEHIGKDLGTDTQYF.